The 9 T cell receptor beta chains listed next were all sequenced from one sample in a study of shared clonotypes between healthy human individuals. CD45RO-negative cells were positively selected for CCR7, leaving out terminally differentiated effector memory CD45RA+ cells. Measured with immunoSEQ multiplex PCR; TCRdb has only the in-frame clones, and not every one. The sample includes under 850,000 clones, about 92% of them seen just once. Sample: naive CD8+ T cells sorted from blood. Every receptor here comes from a young man in good health.

The chain couples TRBV5-5 to TRBJ2-7; the D is unclear. In germline, CDR1 is SGHKS, CDR2 YYEKEE (reference sequence). The V end lost 4 bases, the J end lost 0 bases, and 14 bases lay between the germline ends. The CDR3 length is 15 residues. The CDR3 nucleotides are TGTGCCAGCAGCCGACTCACCGATTACTCCTACGAGCAGTACTTC. Translated: CASSRLTDYSYEQYF.

J is TRBJ2-7 and V is TRBV7-2; possibly TRBD2 for D (7 bases). CDR3 length equals 18 residues. Germline lookup yields CDR1 SGHTA and CDR2 FQGNSA. V was trimmed by 0 bases and J by 7 bases, leaving 25 bases between them. The CDR3, as DNA: TGTGCCAGCAGCTTAGCGAGCCAGCTAGCGGCCTTTAGGGGGGAGCAGTACTTC. It codes for CASSLASQLAAFRGEQYF.

The rearrangement uses TRBV7-8 and TRBJ1-1, with 9 bases fitting TRBD1. Per germline, CDR1 SGHVS and CDR2 FQNEAQ. CDR3 length: 18 residues. V lost 5 bases, J lost 4 bases, and 17 bases stayed unmatched. The CDR3 loop is CASSPRRQLQGASTEAFF. CDR3 nucleotides: TGTGCCAGCAGCCCCAGACGCCAACTACAGGGGGCCAGCACTGAAGCTTTCTTT.

The rearrangement uses TRBV7-2 and TRBJ2-5; 8 bases agree with TRBD1. Germline CDR1 SGHTA, CDR2 FQGNSA. J lost 13 bases, V lost 5 bases, and 15 bases had no gene match. The CDR3 totals 14 residues. CDR3 residues: CASSIPGTGRPRYF. Written as DNA, the CDR3 is TGTGCCAGCAGCATCCCCGGGACAGGCCGGCCGCGGTACTTC.

The J gene is TRBJ1-1, the V gene TRBV14; D is uncertain. Trimming pared 4 bases from V and 5 bases from J, leaving 11 bases between. The CDR3 has 13 amino acids. Looked up from germline, CDR1 is SGHDN and CDR2 is FVKESK. CDR3 in amino acids: CASSLDPGTEAFF. In DNA, the CDR3 is TGTGCCAGCAGCCTCGACCCCGGGACTGAAGCTTTCTTT.

The chain combines TRBV7-9 with TRBJ2-7; a weak D match, TRBD1 (7 bases). This CDR3 spans 15 amino acids. Germline CDR1 is SEHNR and CDR2 is FQNEAQ (reference sequence). Trimming removed 5 bases at V and 3 bases at J, with 17 bases between. The CDR3 region is CASSPRDRTGYEQYF. For the CDR3, the DNA is TGTGCCAGCAGCCCGCGGGACAGAACAGGCTACGAGCAGTACTTC.

This chain uses TRBV6-6 with TRBJ1-1; D unresolved. The V end was cut by 0 bases, the J end by 1 base, with 6 bases between. This CDR3 is 14 amino acids long. Germline CDR1 is MNHNY and CDR2 is SVGAGI (reference sequence). This chain's CDR3 is CASSYSRQNTEAFF. Written as DNA, the CDR3 is TGTGCCAGCAGTTACTCTCGGCAGAACACTGAAGCTTTCTTT.

CDR3 region: CASSLFTGERTDTQYF. CDR3 bases: TGTGCCAGCAGCTTATTTACGGGGGAACGCACAGATACGCAGTATTTT. V usage is TRBV13 and J usage is TRBJ2-3, with D possibly being TRBD2 (6 bases). The germline V and J ends were trimmed by 2 bases and 1 base, with 13 bases remaining between them. CDR1 and CDR2 from the germline V gene are PRHDT and FYEKMQ (reference sequence). The CDR3 covers 16 residues.

The chain is built from TRBV5-6 and TRBJ1-2; TRBD1 matches 9 bases. V trimming: 1 base; J trimming: 7 bases; junction bases outside the gene matches: 2. Germline loops: CDR1 SGHDT, CDR2 YYEEEE. The CDR3 spans 13 residues. CDR3: CASSLWDRAGYTF. The CDR3 bases are TGTGCCAGCAGCTTGTGGGACAGGGCTGGCTACACCTTC.